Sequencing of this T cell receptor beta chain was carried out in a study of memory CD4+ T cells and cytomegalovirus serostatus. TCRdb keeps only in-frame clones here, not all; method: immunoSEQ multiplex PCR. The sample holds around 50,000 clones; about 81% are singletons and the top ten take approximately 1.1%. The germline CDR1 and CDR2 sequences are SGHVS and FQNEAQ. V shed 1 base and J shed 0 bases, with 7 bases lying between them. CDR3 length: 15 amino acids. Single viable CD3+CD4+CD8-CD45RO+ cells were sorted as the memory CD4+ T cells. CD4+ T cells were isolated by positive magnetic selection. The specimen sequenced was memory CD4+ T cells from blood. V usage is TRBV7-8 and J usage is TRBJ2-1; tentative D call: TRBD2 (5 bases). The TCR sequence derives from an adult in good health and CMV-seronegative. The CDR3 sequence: CASSLVRGSYNEQFF. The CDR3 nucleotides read TGTGCCAGCAGCTTAGTTCGGGGCTCCTACAATGAGCAGTTCTTC.